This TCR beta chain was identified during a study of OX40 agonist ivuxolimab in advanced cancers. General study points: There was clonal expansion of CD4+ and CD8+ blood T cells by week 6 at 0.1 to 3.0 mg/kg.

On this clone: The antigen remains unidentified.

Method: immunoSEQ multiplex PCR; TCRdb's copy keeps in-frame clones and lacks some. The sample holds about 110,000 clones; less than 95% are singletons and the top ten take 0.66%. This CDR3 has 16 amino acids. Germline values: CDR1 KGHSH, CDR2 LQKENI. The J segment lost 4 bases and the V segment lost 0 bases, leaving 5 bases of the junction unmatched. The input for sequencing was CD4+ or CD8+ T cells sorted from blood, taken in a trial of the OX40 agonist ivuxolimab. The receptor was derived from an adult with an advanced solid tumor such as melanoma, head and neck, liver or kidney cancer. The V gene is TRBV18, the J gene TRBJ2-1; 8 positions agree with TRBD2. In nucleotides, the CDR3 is TGTGCCAGCTCACCACCTAGCATAGCGGGGTACAATGAGCAGTTCTTC. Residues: CASSPPSIAGYNEQFF.